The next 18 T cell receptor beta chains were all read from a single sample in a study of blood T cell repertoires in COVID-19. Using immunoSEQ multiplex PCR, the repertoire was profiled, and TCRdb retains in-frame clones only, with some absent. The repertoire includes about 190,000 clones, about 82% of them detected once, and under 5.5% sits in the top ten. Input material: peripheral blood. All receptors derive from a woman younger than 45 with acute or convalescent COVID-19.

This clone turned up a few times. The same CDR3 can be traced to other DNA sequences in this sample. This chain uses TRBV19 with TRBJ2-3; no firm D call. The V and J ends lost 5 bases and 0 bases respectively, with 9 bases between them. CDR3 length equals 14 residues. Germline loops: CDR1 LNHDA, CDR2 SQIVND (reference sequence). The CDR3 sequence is CASSLRLSTDTQYF. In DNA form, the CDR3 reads TGTGCCAGTAGTCTAAGACTTAGCACAGATACGCAGTATTTT.

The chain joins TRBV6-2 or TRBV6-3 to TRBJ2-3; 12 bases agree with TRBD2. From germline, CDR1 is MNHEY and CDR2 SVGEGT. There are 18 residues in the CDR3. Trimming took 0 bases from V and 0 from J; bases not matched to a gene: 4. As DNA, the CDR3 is TGTGCCAGCAGTTACTCATCTAGCGGGAGGGCTAGCACAGATACGCAGTATTTT. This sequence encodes CASSYSSSGRASTDTQYF.

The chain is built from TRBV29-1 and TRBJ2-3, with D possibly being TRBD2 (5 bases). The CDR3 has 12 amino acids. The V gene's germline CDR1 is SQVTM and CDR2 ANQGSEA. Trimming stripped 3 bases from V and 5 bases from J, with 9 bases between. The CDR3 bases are TGCAGCGTTGATTCTCGGGGAGATACGCAGTATTTT. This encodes CSVDSRGDTQYF.

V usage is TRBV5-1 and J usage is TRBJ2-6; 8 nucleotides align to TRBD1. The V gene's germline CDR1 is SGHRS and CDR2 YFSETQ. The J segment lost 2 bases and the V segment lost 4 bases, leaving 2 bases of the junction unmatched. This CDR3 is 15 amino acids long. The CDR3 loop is CASSTQGAGANVLTF. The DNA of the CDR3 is TGCGCCAGCAGCACACAGGGGGCTGGGGCCAACGTCCTGACTTTC. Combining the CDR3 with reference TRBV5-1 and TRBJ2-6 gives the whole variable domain KAGVTQTPRYLIKTRGQQVTLSCSPISGHRSVSWYQQTPGQGLQFLFEYFSETQRNKGNFPGRFSGRQFSNSRSEMNVSTLELGDSALYLCASSTQGAGANVLTFGAGSRLTVL.

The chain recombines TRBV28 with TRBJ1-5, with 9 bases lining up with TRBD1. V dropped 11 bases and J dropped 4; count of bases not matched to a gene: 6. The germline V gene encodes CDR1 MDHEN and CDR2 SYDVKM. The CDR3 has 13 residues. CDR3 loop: CAVQGARNQPQHF. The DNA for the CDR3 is TGTGCCGTACAGGGGGCGAGAAATCAGCCCCAGCATTTT.

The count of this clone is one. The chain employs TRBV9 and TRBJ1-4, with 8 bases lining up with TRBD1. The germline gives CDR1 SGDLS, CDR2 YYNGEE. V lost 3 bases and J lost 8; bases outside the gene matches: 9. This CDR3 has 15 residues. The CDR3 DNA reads TGTGCCAGCAGCGGATGGACAGGGCAGGGGGAAAAACTGTTTTTT. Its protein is CASSGWTGQGEKLFF.

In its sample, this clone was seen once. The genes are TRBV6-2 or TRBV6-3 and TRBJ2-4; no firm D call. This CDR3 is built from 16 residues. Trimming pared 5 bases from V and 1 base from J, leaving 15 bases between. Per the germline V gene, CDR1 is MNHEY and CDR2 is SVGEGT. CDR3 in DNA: TGTGCCAGCAGTGATCCGACCCCACAGGCCAAAAACATTCAGTACTTC. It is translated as CASSDPTPQAKNIQYF.

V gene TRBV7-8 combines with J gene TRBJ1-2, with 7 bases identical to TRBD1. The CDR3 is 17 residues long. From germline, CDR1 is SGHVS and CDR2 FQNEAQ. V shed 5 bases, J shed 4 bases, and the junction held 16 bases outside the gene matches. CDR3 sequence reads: CASSPDRIWEVVYGYTF. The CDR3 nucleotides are TGTGCCAGCAGCCCGGACAGGATATGGGAGGTTGTCTATGGCTACACCTTC.

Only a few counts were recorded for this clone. The CDR3 nucleotides are TGTGCCAGCAGTGGGGCAGGACCTAAAGGGACCCTCCACTTT. Translating it yields CASSGAGPKGTLHF. The chain employs TRBV7-2 and TRBJ1-6; tentative D call: TRBD1 (5 bases). The CDR3 is made up of 14 amino acids. Germline values: CDR1 SGHTA, CDR2 FQGNSA. V lost 6 bases, J lost 14 bases, and 20 bases lay in between.

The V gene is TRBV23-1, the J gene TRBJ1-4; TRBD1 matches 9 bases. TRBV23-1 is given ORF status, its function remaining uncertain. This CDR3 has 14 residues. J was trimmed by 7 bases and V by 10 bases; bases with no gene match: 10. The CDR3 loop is CAISRDRGSEKLFF. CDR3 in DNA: TGCGCCATTTCTCGAGACAGGGGGTCTGAAAAACTGTTTTTT.

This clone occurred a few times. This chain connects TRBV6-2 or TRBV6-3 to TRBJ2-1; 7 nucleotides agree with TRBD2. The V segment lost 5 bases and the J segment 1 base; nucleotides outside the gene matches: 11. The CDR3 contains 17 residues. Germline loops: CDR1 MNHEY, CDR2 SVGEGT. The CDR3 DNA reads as TGTGCCAGCAGTGACCTTTTAGCGGGCCTTTCCTACAATGAGCAGTTCTTC. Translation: CASSDLLAGLSYNEQFF.

The CDR3, as DNA: TGTGCCAGCAGCTTAGGGGAGCATAGCAATCAGCCCCAGCATTTT. Protein product: CASSLGEHSNQPQHF. The chain employs TRBV7-8 and TRBJ1-5; no reliable D call. The CDR3 has 15 amino acids. Germline CDR1 SGHVS, CDR2 FQNEAQ. The ends were cut back, 1 base at V and 0 bases at J, with 7 bases in the middle.

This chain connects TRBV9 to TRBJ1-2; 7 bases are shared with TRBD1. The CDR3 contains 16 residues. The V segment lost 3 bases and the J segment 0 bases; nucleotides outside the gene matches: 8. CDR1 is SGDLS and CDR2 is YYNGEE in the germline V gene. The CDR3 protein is CASSGIGDRPNYGYTF. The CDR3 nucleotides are TGTGCCAGCAGCGGGATCGGGGACAGACCTAACTATGGCTACACCTTC.

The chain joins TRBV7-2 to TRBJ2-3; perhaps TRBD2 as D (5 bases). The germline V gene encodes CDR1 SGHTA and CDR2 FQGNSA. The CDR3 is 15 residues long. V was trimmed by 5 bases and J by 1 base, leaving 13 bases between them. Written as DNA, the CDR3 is TGTGCCAGCAGCGCCGATAGCGCCCGCACAGATACGCAGTATTTT. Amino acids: CASSADSARTDTQYF.

This CDR3 reads CASRDRGPNYGYTF. The CDR3 DNA sequence: TGTGCCAGCAGGGACAGGGGGCCCAACTATGGCTACACCTTC. The chain is built from TRBV2 and TRBJ1-2, with 11 bases lining up with TRBD1. This CDR3 is built from 14 residues. Germline lookup yields CDR1 SNHLY and CDR2 FYNNEI. Trimming cost V 6 bases and J 2 bases; bases outside gene matches: 2.

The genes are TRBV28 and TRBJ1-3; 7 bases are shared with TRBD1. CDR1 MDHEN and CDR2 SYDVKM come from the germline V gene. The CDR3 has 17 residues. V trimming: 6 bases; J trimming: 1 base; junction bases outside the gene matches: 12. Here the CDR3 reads CASSPDGRGISGNTIYF. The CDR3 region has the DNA TGTGCCAGCAGCCCCGATGGCAGGGGGATTTCTGGAAACACCATATATTTT.

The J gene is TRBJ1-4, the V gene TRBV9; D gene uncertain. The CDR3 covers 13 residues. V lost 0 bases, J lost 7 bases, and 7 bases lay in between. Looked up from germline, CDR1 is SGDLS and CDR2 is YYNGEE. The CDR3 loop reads CASSVGGPEKLFF. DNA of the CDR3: TGTGCCAGCAGCGTAGGAGGGCCTGAAAAACTGTTTTTT.

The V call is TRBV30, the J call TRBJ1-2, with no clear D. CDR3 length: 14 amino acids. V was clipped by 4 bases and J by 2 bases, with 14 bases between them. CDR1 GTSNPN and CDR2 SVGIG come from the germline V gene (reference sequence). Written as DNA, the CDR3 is TGTGCCTGGAAAAGTGGGGAGGACAACTATGGCTACACCTTC. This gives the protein CAWKSGEDNYGYTF.